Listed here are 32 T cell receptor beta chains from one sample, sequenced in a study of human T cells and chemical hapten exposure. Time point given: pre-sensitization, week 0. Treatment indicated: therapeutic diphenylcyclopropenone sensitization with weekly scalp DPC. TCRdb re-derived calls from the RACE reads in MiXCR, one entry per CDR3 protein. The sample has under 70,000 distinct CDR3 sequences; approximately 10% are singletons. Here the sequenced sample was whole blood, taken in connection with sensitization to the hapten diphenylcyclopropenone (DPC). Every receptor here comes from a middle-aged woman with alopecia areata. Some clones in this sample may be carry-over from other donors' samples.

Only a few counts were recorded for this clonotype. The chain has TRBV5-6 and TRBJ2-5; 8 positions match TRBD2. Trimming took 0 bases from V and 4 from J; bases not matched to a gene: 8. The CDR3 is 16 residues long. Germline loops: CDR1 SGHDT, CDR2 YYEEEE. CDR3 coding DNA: TGTGCCAGCAGCTTGGGGCGCCGGGGGGGCCTAGAGACCCAGTACTTC. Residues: CASSLGRRGGLETQYF.

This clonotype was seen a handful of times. This chain's CDR3 is CSVGQPYGYTF. CDR3 sequence (DNA): TGCAGCGTTGGACAACCATATGGCTACACCTTC. The chain recombines TRBV29-1 with TRBJ1-2; no clear D gene. V was trimmed by 4 bases and J by 5 bases, leaving 8 bases between them. CDR3 length: 11 amino acids. CDR1 is SQVTM and CDR2 is ANQGSEA in the germline V gene.

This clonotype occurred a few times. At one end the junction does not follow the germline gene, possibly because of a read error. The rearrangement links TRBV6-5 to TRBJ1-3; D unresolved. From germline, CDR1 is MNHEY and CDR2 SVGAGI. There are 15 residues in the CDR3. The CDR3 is CASSQTPYSENTIYF. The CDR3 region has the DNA TGTGCCAGCAGTCAGACACCATACTCTGAAAACACCATATATTTT.

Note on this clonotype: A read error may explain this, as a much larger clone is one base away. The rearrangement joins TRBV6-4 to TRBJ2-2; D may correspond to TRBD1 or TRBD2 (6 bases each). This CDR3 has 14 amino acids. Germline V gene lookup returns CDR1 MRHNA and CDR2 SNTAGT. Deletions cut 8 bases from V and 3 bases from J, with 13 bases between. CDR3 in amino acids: CASSQRGDTGELFF. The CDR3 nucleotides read TGTGCCAGCTCCCAGAGGGGGGACACCGGGGAGCTGTTTTTT.

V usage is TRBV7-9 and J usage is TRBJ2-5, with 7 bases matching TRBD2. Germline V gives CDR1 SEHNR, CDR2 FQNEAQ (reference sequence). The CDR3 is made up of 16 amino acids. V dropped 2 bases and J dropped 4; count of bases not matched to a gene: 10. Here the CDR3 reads CASSLPTTGGRETQYF. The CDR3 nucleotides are TGTGCCAGCAGCTTACCCACAACGGGAGGTCGAGAGACCCAGTACTTC.

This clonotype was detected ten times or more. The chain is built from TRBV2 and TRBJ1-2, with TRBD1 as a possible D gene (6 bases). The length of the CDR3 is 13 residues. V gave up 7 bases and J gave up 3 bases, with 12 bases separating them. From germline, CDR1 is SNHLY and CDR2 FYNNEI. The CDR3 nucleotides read TGTGCCAGCAAGGCAGGGGATTACTATGGCTACACCTTC. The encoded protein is CASKAGDYYGYTF.

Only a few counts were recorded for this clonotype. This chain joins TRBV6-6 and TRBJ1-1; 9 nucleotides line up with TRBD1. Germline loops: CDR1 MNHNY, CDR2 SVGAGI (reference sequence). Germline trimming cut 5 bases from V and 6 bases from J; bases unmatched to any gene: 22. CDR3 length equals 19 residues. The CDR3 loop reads CASSTQLALFGQGLSEAFF. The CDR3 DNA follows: TGTGCCAGCAGTACCCAACTCGCTTTATTTGGACAGGGGCTCTCTGAAGCTTTCTTT.

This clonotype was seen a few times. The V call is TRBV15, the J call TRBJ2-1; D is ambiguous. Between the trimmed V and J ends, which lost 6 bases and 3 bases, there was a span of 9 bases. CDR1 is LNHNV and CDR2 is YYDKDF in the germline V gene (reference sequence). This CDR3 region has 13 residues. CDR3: CATRELVYNEQFF. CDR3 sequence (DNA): TGTGCCACCAGGGAGTTGGTCTACAATGAGCAGTTCTTC.

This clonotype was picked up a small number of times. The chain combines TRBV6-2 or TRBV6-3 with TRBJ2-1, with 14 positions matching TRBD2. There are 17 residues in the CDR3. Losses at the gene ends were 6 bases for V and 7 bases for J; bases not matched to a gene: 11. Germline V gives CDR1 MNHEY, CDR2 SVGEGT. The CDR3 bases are TGTGCCAGCAGCTCCCCGTCCCGGACTAGCGGGAGGAATGAGCAGTTCTTC. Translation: CASSSPSRTSGRNEQFF.

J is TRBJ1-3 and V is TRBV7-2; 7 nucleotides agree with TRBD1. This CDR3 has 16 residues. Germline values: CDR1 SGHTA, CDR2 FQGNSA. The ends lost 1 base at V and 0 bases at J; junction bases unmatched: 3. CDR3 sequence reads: CASSLGPGGSGNTIYF. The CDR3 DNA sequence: TGTGCCAGCAGCTTAGGCCCAGGGGGCTCTGGAAACACCATATATTTT.

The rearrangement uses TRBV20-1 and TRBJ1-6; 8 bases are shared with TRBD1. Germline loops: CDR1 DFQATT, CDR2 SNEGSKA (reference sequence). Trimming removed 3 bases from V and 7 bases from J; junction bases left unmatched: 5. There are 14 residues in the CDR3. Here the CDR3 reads CSAREDRVNSPLHF. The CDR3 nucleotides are TGCAGTGCTAGGGAGGACAGGGTAAATTCACCCCTCCACTTT.

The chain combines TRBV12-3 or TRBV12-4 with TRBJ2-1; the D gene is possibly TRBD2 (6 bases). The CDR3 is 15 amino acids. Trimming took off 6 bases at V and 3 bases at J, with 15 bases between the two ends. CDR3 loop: CASSPTGRDYNEQFF. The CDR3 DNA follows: TGTGCCAGCAGCCCAACGGGGCGGGACTACAATGAGCAGTTCTTC.

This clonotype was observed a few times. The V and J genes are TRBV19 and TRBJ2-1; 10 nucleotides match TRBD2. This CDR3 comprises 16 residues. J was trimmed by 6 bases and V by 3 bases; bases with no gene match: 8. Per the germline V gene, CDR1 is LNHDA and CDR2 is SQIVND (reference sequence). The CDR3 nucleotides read TGTGCCAGTAGTATGCCGGGACTAGCGTGGGTCAATGAGCAGTTCTTC. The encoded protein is CASSMPGLAWVNEQFF. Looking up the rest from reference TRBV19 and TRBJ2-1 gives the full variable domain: DGGITQSPKYLFRKEGQNVTLSCEQNLNHDAMYWYRQDPGQGLRLIYYSQIVNDFQKGDIAEGYSVSREKKESFPLTVTSAQKNPTAFYLCASSMPGLAWVNEQFFGPGTRLTVL.

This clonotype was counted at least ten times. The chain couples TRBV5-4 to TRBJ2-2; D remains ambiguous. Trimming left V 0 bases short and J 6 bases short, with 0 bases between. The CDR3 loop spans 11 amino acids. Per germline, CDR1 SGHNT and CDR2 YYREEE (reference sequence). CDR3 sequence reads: CASSLAGELFF. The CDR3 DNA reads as TGTGCCAGCAGCTTGGCCGGGGAGCTGTTTTTT.

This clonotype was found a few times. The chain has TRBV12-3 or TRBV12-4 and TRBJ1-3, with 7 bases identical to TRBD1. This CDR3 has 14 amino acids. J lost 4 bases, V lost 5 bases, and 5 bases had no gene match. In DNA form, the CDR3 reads TGTGCCAGCAGTCCCGACAGGGAAGGAAACACCATATATTTT. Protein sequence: CASSPDREGNTIYF.

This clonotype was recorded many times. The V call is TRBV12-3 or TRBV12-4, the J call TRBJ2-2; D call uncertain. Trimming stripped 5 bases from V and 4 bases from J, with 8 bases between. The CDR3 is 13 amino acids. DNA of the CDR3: TGTGCCAGCAGTAGGGATTTCACCGGGGAGCTGTTTTTT. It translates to CASSRDFTGELFF.

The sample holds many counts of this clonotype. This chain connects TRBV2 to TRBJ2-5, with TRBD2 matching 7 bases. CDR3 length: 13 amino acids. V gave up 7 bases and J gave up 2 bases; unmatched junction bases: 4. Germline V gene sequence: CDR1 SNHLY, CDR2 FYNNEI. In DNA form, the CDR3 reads TGTGCCAGCACCGAGCGGGAACAAGAGACCCAGTACTTC. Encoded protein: CASTEREQETQYF.

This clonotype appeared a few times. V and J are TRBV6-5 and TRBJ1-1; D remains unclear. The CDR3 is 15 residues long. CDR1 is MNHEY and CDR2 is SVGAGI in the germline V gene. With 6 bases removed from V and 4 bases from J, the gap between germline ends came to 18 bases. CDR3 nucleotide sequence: TGTGCCAGCAGAGGCGGGCAAGGGCGCGCCACTGAAGCTTTCTTT. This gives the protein CASRGGQGRATEAFF.

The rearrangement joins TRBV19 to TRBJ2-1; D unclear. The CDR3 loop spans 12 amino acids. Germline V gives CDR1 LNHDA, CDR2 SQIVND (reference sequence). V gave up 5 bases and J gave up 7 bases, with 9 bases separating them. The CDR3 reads CASSLIRNEQFF. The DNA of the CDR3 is TGTGCCAGTAGTTTGATTAGGAATGAGCAGTTCTTC. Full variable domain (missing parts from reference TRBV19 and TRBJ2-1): DGGITQSPKYLFRKEGQNVTLSCEQNLNHDAMYWYRQDPGQGLRLIYYSQIVNDFQKGDIAEGYSVSREKKESFPLTVTSAQKNPTAFYLCASSLIRNEQFFGPGTRLTVL.

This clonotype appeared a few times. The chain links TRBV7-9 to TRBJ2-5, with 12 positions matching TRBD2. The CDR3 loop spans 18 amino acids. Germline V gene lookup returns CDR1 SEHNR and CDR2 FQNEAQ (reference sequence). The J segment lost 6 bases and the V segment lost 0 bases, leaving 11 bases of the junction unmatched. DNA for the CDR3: TGTGCCAGCAGCTTAGCTATGTCCGGACTAGCGGGAATCAAGACCCAGTACTTC. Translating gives CASSLAMSGLAGIKTQYF. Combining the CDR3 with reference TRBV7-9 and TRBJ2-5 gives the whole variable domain DTGVSQNPRHKITKRGQNVTFRCDPISEHNRLYWYRQTLGQGPEFLTYFQNEAQLEKSRLLSDRFSAERPKGSFSTLEIQRTEQGDSAMYLCASSLAMSGLAGIKTQYFGPGTRLLVL.

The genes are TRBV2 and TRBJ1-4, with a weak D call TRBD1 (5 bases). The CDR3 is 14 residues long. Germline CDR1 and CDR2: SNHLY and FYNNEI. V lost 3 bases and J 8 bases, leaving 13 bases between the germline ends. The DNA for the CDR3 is TGTGCCAGCAGTGACAGGGTCGGCTACGAAAAACTGTTTTTT. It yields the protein CASSDRVGYEKLFF.

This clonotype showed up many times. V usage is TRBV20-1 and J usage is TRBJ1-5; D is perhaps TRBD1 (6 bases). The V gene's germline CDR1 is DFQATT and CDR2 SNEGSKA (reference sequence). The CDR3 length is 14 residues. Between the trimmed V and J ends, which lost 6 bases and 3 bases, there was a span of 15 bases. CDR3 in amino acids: CSANQGLLNQPQHF. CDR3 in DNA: TGCAGTGCCAATCAGGGGTTGCTCAATCAGCCCCAGCATTTT.

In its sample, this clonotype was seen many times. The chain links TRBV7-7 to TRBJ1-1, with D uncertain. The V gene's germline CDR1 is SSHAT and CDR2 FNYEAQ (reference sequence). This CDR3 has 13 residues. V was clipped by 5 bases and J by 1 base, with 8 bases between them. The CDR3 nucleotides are TGTGCCAGCAGCCCGCTAAGGAACACTGAAGCTTTCTTT. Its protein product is CASSPLRNTEAFF.

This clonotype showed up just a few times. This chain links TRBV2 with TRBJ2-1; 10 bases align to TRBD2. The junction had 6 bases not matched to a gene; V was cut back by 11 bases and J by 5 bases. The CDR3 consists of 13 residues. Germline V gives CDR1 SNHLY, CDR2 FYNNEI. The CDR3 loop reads CACGSGRDNEQFF. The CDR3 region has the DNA TGTGCCTGCGGGAGCGGGAGGGACAATGAGCAGTTCTTC.

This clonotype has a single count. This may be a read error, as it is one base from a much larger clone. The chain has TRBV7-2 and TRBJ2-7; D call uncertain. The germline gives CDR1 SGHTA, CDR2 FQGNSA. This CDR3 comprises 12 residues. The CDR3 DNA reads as TGTGTCAGCAGCCTGGATGGGCCGAAGCAGTACTTC. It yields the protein CVSSLDGPKQYF.

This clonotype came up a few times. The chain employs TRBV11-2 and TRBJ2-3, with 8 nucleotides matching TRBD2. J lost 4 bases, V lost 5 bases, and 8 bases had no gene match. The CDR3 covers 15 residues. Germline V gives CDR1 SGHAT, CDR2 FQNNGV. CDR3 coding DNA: TGTGCCAGCAGCCTCGCGGGGGGCGGCGCAGATACGCAGTATTTT. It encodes CASSLAGGGADTQYF.

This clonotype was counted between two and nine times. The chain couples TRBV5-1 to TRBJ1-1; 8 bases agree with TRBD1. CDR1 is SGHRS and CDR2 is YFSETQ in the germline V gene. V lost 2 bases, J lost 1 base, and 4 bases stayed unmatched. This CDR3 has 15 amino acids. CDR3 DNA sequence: TGCGCCAGCAGCTTCCGGGACAGGTGGAACACTGAAGCTTTCTTT. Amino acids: CASSFRDRWNTEAFF.

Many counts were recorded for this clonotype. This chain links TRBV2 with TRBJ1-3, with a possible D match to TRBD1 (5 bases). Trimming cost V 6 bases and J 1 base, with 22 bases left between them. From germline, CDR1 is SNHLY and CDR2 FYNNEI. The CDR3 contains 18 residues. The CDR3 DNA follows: TGTGCCAGCAGCTTACTCCGGGCCGGGGCCTCATCTGGAAACACCATATATTTT. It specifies CASSLLRAGASSGNTIYF.

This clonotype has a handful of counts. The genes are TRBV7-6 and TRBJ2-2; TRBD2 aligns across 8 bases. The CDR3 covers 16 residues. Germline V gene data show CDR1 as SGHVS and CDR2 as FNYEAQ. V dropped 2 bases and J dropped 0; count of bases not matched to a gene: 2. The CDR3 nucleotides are TGTGCCAGCAGCTTACTAGCGGGCTCGAACACCGGGGAGCTGTTTTTT. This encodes CASSLLAGSNTGELFF. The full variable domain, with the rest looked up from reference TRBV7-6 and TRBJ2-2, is GAGVSQSPRYKVTKRGQDVALRCDPISGHVSLYWYRQALGQGPEFLTYFNYEAQQDKSGLPNDRFSAERPEGSISTLTIQRTEQRDSAMYRCASSLLAGSNTGELFFGEGSRLTVL.

The chain's CDR3 is CASSTGTGIGGELFF. The CDR3 DNA reads as TGTGCCAGCAGCACCGGGACAGGGATTGGCGGGGAGCTGTTTTTT. This chain joins TRBV12-3 or TRBV12-4 and TRBJ2-2; 9 bases align to TRBD1. V shed 6 bases, J shed 7 bases, and the junction held 9 bases outside the gene matches. This CDR3 comprises 15 residues.

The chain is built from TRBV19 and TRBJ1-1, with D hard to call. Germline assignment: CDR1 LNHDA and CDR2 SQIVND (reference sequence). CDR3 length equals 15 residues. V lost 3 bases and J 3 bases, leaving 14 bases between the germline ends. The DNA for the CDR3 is TGTGCCAGTAGTATCCCCACAAGGGTAGACACTGAAGCTTTCTTT. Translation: CASSIPTRVDTEAFF.

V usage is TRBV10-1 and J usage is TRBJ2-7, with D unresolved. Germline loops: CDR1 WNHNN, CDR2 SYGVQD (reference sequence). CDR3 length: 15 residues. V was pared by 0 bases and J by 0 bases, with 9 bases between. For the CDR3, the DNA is TGCGCCAGCAGTGAGTCGTTGGGGAACTCCTACGAGCAGTACTTC. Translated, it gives CASSESLGNSYEQYF.